These 14 T cell receptor beta chains were sequenced from one sample in a study of beta chain features in type 1 diabetes. The sequenced template was cDNA made from the entire isolated RNA. Sequenced by immunoSEQ multiplex PCR; TCRdb stores in-frame clones only, minus some. The table has 640,000 or so clones, about an eighth seen once. Their antigen targets remain unknown. Whole-study results and caveats: Among all four CD4+ subsets, Type 1 diabetes patients had TCRB CDR3s that were moderately but significantly shorter.

Material for sequencing was naive CD4+ T cells from blood. Source of these receptors: a man younger than 35 with type 1 diabetes.

This clone was seen just once. The chain links TRBV4-1 to TRBJ2-5; D may be TRBD2 (7 bases). The ends were cut back, 4 bases at V and 0 bases at J, with 12 bases in the middle. CDR1 is MGHRA, CDR2 YSYEKL, per germline. This CDR3 has 15 amino acids. CDR3 loop: CASSRGGGYQETQYF. CDR3 coding DNA: TGCGCCAGCAGCCGGGGCGGGGGCTACCAAGAGACCCAGTACTTC.

This clone was counted between two and nine times. The CDR3 DNA follows: TGTGCCAGCAGCTTGACTTACGAGGAGACCCAGTACTTC. Translating gives CASSLTYEETQYF. This chain links TRBV5-4 with TRBJ2-5, with no clear D. Germline CDR1 is SGHNT and CDR2 is YYREEE (reference sequence). V shed 1 base and J shed 5 bases, with 9 bases lying between them. CDR3 length equals 13 residues.

The CDR3 loop is CASSPGQKYGYTF. The CDR3 DNA is TGTGCCAGCAGTCCGGGACAAAAATATGGCTACACCTTC. The rearrangement uses TRBV2 and TRBJ1-2, with a weak D call TRBD1 (6 bases). V was pared by 5 bases and J by 5 bases, with 12 bases between. The CDR3 is made up of 13 amino acids. Germline V gene data show CDR1 as SNHLY and CDR2 as FYNNEI.

This clone was observed a handful of times. This chain joins TRBV19 and TRBJ1-5, with 8 bases identical to TRBD1. The CDR3 runs 17 residues. CDR1 is LNHDA and CDR2 is SQIVND in the germline V gene (reference sequence). V was pared by 5 bases and J by 2 bases, with 11 bases of the junction left unmatched. The CDR3 here is CASSRPARGPGNQPQHF. CDR3 coding DNA: TGTGCCAGTAGTCGTCCAGCCAGGGGGCCAGGCAATCAGCCCCAGCATTTT.

The rearrangement joins TRBV11-2 to TRBJ2-7, with 12 bases aligning to TRBD2. The germline V gene encodes CDR1 SGHAT and CDR2 FQNNGV. The V and J ends lost 5 bases and 4 bases, in that order; junction bases with no gene match: 3. The length of the CDR3 is 14 residues. CDR3 coding DNA: TGTGCCAGCAGCGCCGGGACTAGCGGGTACGAGCAGTACTTC. Translating it yields CASSAGTSGYEQYF.

This clone was found a few times. The chain couples TRBV9 to TRBJ2-2, with D perhaps matching TRBD1 or TRBD2 (5 bases each). Per the germline V gene, CDR1 is SGDLS and CDR2 is YYNGEE. Between the trimmed V and J ends, which lost 0 bases and 3 bases, there was a span of 6 bases. CDR3 length equals 14 residues. The CDR3, as DNA: TGTGCCAGCAGCGTAGTGGGGGACACCGGGGAGCTGTTTTTT. Translated: CASSVVGDTGELFF.

This clone was seen a few times. The chain employs TRBV10-3 and TRBJ2-5, with D perhaps being TRBD1 or TRBD2 (6 bases each). Germline V lookup: CDR1 ENHRY, CDR2 SYGVKD. This CDR3 has 18 amino acids. Trimming stripped 0 bases from V and 5 bases from J, with 22 bases between. The DNA for the CDR3 is TGTGCCATCAGTGAGTCGCCCCCCAAAGGGGGGCCAATGGAGACCCAGTACTTC. It specifies CAISESPPKGGPMETQYF.

This clone was observed a handful of times. The gene calls are TRBV28 and TRBJ2-7, with D perhaps being TRBD1 or TRBD2 (7 bases each). This CDR3 has 16 residues. V was pared by 7 bases and J by 3 bases, with 22 bases between. Germline assignment: CDR1 MDHEN and CDR2 SYDVKM. The CDR3 bases are TGTGCCAGCAACTCAGGGGGGGGTACTGCCGTCTACGAGCAGTACTTC. Translating it yields CASNSGGGTAVYEQYF. The variable domain in full, with the rest retrieved from reference TRBV28 and TRBJ2-7, is DVKVTQSSRYLVKRTGEKVFLECVQDMDHENMFWYRQDPGLGLRLIYFSYDVKMKEKGDIPEGYSVSREKKERFSLILESASTNQTSMYLCASNSGGGTAVYEQYFGPGTRLTVT.

This clone was detected only a few times. The chain links TRBV27 to TRBJ1-1; D is perhaps TRBD1 (5 bases). Trimming stripped 5 bases from V and 10 bases from J, with 14 bases between. Germline V gene lookup returns CDR1 MNHEY and CDR2 SMNVEV (reference sequence). The CDR3 spans 12 residues. CDR3 in amino acids: CASSERGERAFF. CDR3 coding DNA: TGTGCCAGCAGTGAAAGGGGAGAAAGAGCTTTCTTT.

J is TRBJ2-3 and V is TRBV9, with unresolved D. CDR3 size: 16 residues. V was shortened by 3 bases and J by 0 bases, with 14 bases between the two germline ends. The germline gives CDR1 SGDLS, CDR2 YYNGEE. The CDR3 nucleotides read TGTGCCAGCAGCGCCGCAATAGCAGCGAGCACAGATACGCAGTATTTT. This translates into CASSAAIAASTDTQYF.

The chain combines TRBV19 with TRBJ1-5; 8 bases line up with TRBD1. The CDR3 runs to 12 residues. With 10 bases clipped from V and 8 bases from J, the junction kept 7 bases outside the gene matches. Looked up from germline, CDR1 is LNHDA and CDR2 is SQIVND (reference sequence). CDR3 in amino acids: CATQDRVEPQHF. The CDR3 DNA reads TGTGCCACCCAGGACAGGGTTGAGCCCCAGCATTTT. Drawing the rest from reference TRBV19 and TRBJ1-5, the complete variable domain is DGGITQSPKYLFRKEGQNVTLSCEQNLNHDAMYWYRQDPGQGLRLIYYSQIVNDFQKGDIAEGYSVSREKKESFPLTVTSAQKNPTAFYLCATQDRVEPQHFGDGTRLSIL.

This clone came up a few times. This chain uses TRBV5-1 with TRBJ2-7; 12 bases are a match to TRBD1. The junction had 10 bases not matched to a gene; V was cut back by 3 bases and J by 6 bases. Looked up from germline, CDR1 is SGHRS and CDR2 is YFSETQ. The CDR3 has 16 residues. The CDR3 nucleotides read TGCGCCAGCAGCTGGAAGCTCGGGACAGGGGGCGCCGAGCAGTACTTC. Translating it yields CASSWKLGTGGAEQYF.

This clone was detected only a few times. V is TRBV25-1 and J is TRBJ2-7; the D call may be TRBD1 or TRBD2 (6 bases each). The germline V gene encodes CDR1 MGHDK and CDR2 SYGVNS. This CDR3 is built from 16 residues. V gave up 7 bases and J gave up 4 bases, with 23 bases separating them. The CDR3 bases are TGTGCCAGCACCGAGGGGGGTTCGGGGCTTGGATACGAGCAGTACTTC. This gives the protein CASTEGGSGLGYEQYF.

As regards this clone: This specimen includes other DNA sequences encoding the same CDR3. The rearrangement uses TRBV29-1 and TRBJ1-4; D not certain. This CDR3 comprises 13 residues. V lost 6 bases and J 1 base, leaving 9 bases between the germline ends. Germline V lookup: CDR1 SQVTM, CDR2 ANQGSEA. CDR3 nucleotide sequence: TGCAGCGTAGACGGAGGAACTAATGAAAAACTGTTTTTT. This gives the protein CSVDGGTNEKLFF.